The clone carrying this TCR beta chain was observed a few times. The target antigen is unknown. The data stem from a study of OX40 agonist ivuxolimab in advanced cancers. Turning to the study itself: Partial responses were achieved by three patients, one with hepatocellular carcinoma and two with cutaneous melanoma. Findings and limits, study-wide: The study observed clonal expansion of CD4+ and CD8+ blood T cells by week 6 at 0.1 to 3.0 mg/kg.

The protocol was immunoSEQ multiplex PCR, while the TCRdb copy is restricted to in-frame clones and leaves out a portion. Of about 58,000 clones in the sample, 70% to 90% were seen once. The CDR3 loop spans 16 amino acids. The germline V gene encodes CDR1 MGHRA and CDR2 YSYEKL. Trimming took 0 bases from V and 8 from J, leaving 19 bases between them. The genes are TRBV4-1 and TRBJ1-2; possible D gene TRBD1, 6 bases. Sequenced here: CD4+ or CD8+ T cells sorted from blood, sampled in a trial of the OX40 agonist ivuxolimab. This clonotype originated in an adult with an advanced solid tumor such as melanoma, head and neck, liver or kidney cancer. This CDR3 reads CASSQDVRGRREGYTF. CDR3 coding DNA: TGCGCCAGCAGCCAAGATGTGAGGGGGAGGCGGGAAGGCTACACCTTC.